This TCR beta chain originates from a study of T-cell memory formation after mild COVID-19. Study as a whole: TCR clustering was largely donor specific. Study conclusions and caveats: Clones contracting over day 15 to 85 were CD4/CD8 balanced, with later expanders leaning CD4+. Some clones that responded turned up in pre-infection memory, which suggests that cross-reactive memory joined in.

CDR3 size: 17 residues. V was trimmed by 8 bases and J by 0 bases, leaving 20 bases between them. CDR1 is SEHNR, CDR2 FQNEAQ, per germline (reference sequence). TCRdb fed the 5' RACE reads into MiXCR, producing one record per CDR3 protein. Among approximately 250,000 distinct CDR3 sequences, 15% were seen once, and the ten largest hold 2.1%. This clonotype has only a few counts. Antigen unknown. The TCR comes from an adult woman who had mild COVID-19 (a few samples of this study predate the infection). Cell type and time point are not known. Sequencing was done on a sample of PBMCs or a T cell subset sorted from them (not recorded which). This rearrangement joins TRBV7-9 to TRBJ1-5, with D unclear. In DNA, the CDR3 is TGTGCCAGCGCCGCTTTCGGTGAGGGTATTAGCAATCAGCCCCAGCATTTT. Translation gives CASAAFGEGISNQPQHF.